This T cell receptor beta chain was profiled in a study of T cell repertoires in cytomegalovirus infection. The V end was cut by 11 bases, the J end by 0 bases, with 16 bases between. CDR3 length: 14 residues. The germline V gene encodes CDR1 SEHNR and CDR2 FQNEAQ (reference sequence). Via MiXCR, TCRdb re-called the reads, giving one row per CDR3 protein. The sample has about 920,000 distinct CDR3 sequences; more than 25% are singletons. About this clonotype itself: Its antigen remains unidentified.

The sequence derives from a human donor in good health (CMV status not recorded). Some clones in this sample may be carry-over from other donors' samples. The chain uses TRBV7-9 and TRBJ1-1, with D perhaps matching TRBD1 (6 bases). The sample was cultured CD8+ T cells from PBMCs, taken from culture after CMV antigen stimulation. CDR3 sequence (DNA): TGTGCCTCTTGGACAGAAAAAATGAACACTGAAGCTTTCTTT. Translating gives CASWTEKMNTEAFF.